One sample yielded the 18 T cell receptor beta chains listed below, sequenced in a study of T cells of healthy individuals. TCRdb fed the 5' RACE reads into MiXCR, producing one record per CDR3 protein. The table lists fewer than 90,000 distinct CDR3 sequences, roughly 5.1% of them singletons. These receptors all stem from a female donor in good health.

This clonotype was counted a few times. The CDR3 loop is CASSLARPYEQYF. Written as DNA, the CDR3 is TGTGCCAGCAGTTTGGCCCGCCCCTACGAGCAGTACTTC. The chain combines TRBV12-3 or TRBV12-4 with TRBJ2-7; no firm D call. CDR3 length: 13 residues. Trimming cost V 3 bases and J 2 bases, with 8 bases left between them.

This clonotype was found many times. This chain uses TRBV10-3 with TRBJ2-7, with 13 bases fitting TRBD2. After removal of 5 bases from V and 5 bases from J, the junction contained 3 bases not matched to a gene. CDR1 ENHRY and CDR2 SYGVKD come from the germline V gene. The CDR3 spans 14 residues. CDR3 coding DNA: TGTGCCATCAGTTCGACTAGCGGGAGGAACGAGCAGTACTTC. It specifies CAISSTSGRNEQYF.

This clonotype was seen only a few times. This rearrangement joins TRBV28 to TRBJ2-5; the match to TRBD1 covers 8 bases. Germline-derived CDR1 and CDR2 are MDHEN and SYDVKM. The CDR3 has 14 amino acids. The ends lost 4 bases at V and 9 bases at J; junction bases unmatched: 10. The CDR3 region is CASSSLLTGEAQYF. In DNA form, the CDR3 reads TGTGCCAGCAGTTCGCTCTTGACAGGGGAGGCCCAGTACTTC.

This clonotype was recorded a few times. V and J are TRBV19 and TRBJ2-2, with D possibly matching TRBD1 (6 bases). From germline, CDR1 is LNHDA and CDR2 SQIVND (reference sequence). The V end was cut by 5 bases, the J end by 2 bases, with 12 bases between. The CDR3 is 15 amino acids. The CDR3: CASSPQDSNTGELFF. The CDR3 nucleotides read TGTGCCAGTAGTCCTCAGGACAGTAACACCGGGGAGCTGTTTTTT.

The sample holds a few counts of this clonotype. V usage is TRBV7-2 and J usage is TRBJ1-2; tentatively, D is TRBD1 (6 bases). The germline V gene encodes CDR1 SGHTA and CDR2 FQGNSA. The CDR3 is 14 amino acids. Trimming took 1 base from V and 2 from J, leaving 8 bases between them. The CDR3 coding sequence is TGTGCCAGCAGCTTAGATGACAGGAACTATGGCTACACCTTC. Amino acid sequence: CASSLDDRNYGYTF.

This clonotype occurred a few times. Here the CDR3 reads CASSPAPTGTGFGVQQFF. CDR3 DNA: TGTGCCAGCAGCCCGGCACCAACCGGGACAGGGTTTGGGGTACAGCAGTTCTTC. V usage is TRBV5-4 and J usage is TRBJ2-1; the match to TRBD1 covers 9 bases. V was pared by 4 bases and J by 11 bases, with 22 bases of the junction left unmatched. Looked up from germline, CDR1 is SGHNT and CDR2 is YYREEE (reference sequence). The CDR3 totals 18 residues. Full variable domain (remainder filled in from reference TRBV5-4 and TRBJ2-1): ETGVTQSPTHLIKTRGQQVTLRCSSQSGHNTVSWYQQALGQGPQFIFQYYREEENGRGNFPPRFSGLQFPNYSSELNVNALELDDSALYLCASSPAPTGTGFGVQQFFGPGTRLTVL.

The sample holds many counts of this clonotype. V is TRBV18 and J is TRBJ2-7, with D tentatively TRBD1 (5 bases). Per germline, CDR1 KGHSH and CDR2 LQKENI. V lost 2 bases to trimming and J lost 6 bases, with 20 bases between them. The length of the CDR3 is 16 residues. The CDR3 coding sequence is TGTGCCAGCTCACCAGAAAAAAAAAGCAGGGTATCCGAGCAGTACTTC. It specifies CASSPEKKSRVSEQYF.

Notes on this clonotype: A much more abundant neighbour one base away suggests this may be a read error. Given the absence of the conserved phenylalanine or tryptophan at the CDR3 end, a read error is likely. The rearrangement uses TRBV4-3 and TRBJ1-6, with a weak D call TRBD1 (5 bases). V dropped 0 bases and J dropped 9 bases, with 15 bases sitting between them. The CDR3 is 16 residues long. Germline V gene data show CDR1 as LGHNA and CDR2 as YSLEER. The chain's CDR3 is CASSQEEGLPSSPLHL. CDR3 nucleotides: TGCGCCAGCAGCCAAGAAGAGGGACTTCCCAGTTCACCCCTCCACTTG.

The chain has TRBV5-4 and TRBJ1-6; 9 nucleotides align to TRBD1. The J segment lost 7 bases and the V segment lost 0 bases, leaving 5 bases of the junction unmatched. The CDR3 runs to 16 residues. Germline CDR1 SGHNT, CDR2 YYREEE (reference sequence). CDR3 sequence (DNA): TGTGCCAGCAGCTTGGACACAGGGGGCGAGAATTCACCCCTCCACTTT. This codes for CASSLDTGGENSPLHF.

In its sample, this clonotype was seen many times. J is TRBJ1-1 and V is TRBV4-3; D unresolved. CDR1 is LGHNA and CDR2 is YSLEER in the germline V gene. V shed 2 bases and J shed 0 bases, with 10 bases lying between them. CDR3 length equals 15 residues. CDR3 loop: CASSQKNGMNTEAFF. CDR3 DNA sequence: TGCGCCAGCAGCCAAAAAAACGGTATGAACACTGAAGCTTTCTTT.

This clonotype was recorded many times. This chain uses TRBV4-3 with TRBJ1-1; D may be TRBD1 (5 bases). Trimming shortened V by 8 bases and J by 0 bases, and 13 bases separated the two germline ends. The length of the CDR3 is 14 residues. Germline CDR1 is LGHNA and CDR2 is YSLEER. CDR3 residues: CASRQSTMNTEAFF. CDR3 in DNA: TGCGCCAGCCGACAGAGCACCATGAACACTGAAGCTTTCTTT.

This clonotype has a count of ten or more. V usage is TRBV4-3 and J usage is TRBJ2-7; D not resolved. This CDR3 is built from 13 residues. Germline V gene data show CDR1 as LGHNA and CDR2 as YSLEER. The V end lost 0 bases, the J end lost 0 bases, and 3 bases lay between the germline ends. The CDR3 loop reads CASSQDRSYEQYF. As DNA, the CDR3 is TGCGCCAGCAGCCAAGACCGCTCCTACGAGCAGTACTTC.

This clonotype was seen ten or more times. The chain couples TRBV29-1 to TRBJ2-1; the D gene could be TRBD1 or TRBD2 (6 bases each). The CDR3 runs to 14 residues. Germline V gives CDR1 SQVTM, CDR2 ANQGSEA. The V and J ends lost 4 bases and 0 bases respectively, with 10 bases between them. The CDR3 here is CSVVGGTSYNEQFF. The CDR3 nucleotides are TGCAGCGTTGTAGGGGGGACCTCCTACAATGAGCAGTTCTTC.

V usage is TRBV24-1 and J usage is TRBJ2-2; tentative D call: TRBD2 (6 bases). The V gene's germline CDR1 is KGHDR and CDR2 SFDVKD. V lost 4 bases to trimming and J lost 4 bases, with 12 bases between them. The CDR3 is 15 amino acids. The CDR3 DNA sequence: TGTGCCACCAGTGACGGCAGGAGGGCCACCGGGGAGCTGTTTTTT. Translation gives CATSDGRRATGELFF.

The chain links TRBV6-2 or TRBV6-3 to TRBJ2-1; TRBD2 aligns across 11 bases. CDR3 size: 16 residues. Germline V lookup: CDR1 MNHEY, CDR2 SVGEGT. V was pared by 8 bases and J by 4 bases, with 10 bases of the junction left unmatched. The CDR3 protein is CASSRVTSGIYNEQFF. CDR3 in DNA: TGTGCCAGCTCTAGGGTGACTAGCGGGATATACAATGAGCAGTTCTTC.

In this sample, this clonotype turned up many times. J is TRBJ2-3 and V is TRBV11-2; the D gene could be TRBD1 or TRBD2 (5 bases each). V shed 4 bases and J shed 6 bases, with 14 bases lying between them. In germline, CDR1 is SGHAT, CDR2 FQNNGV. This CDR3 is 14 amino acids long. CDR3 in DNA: TGTGCCAGCAGCTCCTGGGGGAGTCGCGATACGCAGTATTTT. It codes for CASSSWGSRDTQYF.

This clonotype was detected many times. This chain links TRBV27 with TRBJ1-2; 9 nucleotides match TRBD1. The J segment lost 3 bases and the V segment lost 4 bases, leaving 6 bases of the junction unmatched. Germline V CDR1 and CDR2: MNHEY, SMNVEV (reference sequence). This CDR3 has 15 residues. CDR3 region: CASSSADRGDYGYTF. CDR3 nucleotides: TGTGCCAGCAGTTCTGCGGACAGGGGAGACTATGGCTACACCTTC.

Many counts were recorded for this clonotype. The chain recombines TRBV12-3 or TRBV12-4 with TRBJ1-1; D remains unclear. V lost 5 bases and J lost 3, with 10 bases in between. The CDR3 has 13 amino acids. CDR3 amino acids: CASSPGRYTEAFF. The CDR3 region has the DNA TGTGCCAGCAGTCCCGGACGCTACACTGAAGCTTTCTTT.